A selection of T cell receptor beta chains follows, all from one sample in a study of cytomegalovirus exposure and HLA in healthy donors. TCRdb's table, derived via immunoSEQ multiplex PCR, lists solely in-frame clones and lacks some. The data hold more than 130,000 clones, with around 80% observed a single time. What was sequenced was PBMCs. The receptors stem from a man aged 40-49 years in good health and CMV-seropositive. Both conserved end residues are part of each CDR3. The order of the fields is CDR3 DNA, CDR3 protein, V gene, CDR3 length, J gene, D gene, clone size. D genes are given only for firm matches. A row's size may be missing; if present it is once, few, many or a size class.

CDR3 DNA: TGCGCCAGCAGCTTCGTAGGACAGGGCTCCTACGAGCAGTACTTC
CDR3 protein: CASSFVGQGSYEQYF
V gene: TRBV5-1
CDR3 length: 15
J gene: TRBJ2-7
D gene: TRBD1
clone size: -

CDR3 DNA: TGTGCCAGTAGTAGACAGGGACAGGGCAATCAGCCCCAGCATTTT
CDR3 protein: CASSRQGQGNQPQHF
V gene: TRBV19
CDR3 length: 15
J gene: TRBJ1-5
D gene: TRBD1
clone size: -

CDR3 DNA: TGTGCCGCCCTCGACCGGGACAATGAGCTGTATGGCTACACCTTC
CDR3 protein: CAALDRDNELYGYTF
V gene: TRBV7-9
CDR3 length: 15
J gene: TRBJ1-2
D gene: -
clone size: -

CDR3 DNA: TGTGCCAGGATGGGACTAGCGGGAGGGATGAACACCGGGGAGCTGTTTTTT
CDR3 protein: CARMGLAGGMNTGELFF
V gene: TRBV7-2
CDR3 length: 17
J gene: TRBJ2-2
D gene: TRBD2
clone size: once

CDR3 DNA: TGTGCCAGCTATGGAACTAGGGCGGGGAACACTGAAGCTTTCTTT
CDR3 protein: CASYGTRAGNTEAFF
V gene: TRBV21-1
CDR3 length: 15
J gene: TRBJ1-1
D gene: -
clone size: -

CDR3 DNA: TGTGCCATCAGTCCCGGGACTAGCGGGGGAACAGATACGCAGTATTTT
CDR3 protein: CAISPGTSGGTDTQYF
V gene: TRBV10-3
CDR3 length: 16
J gene: TRBJ2-3
D gene: TRBD2
clone size: -

CDR3 DNA: TGTGCCAGCAGCGTAGGTGAGCTAGCGGCGGGACACGAGCAGTACTTC
CDR3 protein: CASSVGELAAGHEQYF
V gene: TRBV9
CDR3 length: 16
J gene: TRBJ2-7
D gene: TRBD2
clone size: -

CDR3 DNA: TGTGCCTGGAGTCCTTACCGAGGGCAGAATCAGCCCCAGCATTTT
CDR3 protein: CAWSPYRGQNQPQHF
V gene: TRBV30
CDR3 length: 15
J gene: TRBJ1-5
D gene: -
clone size: -

CDR3 DNA: TGCAGCGTTGTACGCGGGACAGGGGTATATGGCTACACCTTC
CDR3 protein: CSVVRGTGVYGYTF
V gene: TRBV29-1
CDR3 length: 14
J gene: TRBJ1-2
D gene: TRBD1
clone size: -

CDR3 DNA: TGTGCCAGCAGCTTAGGGACTGACGTACCCTACGAGCAGTACTTC
CDR3 protein: CASSLGTDVPYEQYF
V gene: TRBV13
CDR3 length: 15
J gene: TRBJ2-7
D gene: -
clone size: -

CDR3 DNA: TGTGCCAGTACCACAGGGCAAGGAAACACCATATATTTT
CDR3 protein: CASTTGQGNTIYF
V gene: TRBV19
CDR3 length: 13
J gene: TRBJ1-3
D gene: -
clone size: -